This TCR beta chain was sequenced during a study of T cell responses to AZD1222 COVID-19 vaccine. Profiled with immunoSEQ multiplex PCR; TCRdb holds only in-frame clones, not every one. The sample includes roughly 130,000 clones, roughly 90% of them seen just once. Points from the study as a whole: All repertoire sampling was performed exclusively after the peak T cell response. Dominant CD4 TCR responses targeted spike regions 160-218 and 743-854.

The CDR3 sequence is 13 residues long. The germline V and J ends were trimmed by 6 bases and 6 bases, with 15 bases remaining between them. CDR1 is LNHDA and CDR2 is SQIVND in the germline V gene (reference sequence). As to this clone: The antigen is undetermined.

Sequencing used peripheral blood, obtained on day 0 of AZD1222 vaccination. This TCR derives from an adult in good health. This chain links TRBV19 with TRBJ2-7; D is unresolved. CDR3 in amino acids: CASRKASHGEQYF. In DNA form, the CDR3 reads TGTGCCAGTAGGAAGGCTTCCCACGGCGAGCAGTACTTC.